Shown below are 30 T cell receptor beta chains from a single sample sequenced in a study of regulatory T cells in long-lasting Graves disease. Stated time point: persistent/refractory GD, antithyroid drugs over 5 years with positive TRAb. Making the TCR library involved RNA that had been extracted from PBMCs. Building of the TCR beta libraries involved iRepertoire HTBI primers and Arm-PCR of CDR3 regions. Using its own MiXCR run on the multiplex PCR reads, TCRdb lists one record per CDR3 protein. The profile shows 300,000 to 500,000 distinct CDR3 sequences, less than 25% of them singletons. Sequencing used peripheral blood mononuclear cells (PBMCs), obtained when the disease was refractory, from a patient treated with antithyroid drugs. Receptors originate from a female donor with Graves disease.

A few counts support this clonotype. The chain couples TRBV30 to TRBJ2-7, with no clear D. This CDR3 contains 11 residues. V was shortened by 1 base and J by 7 bases, with 8 bases between the two germline ends. Germline V gene data show CDR1 as GTSNPN and CDR2 as SVGIG (reference sequence). CDR3 residues: CAWSDVGEQYF. The CDR3 bases are TGTGCCTGGAGTGACGTGGGAGAGCAGTACTTC. The entire variable domain, with the rest obtained from reference TRBV30 and TRBJ2-7, is as follows: SQTIHQWPATLVQPVGSPLSLECTVEGTSNPNLYWYRQAAGRGLQLLFYSVGIGQISSEVPQNLSASRPQDRQFILSSKKLLLSDSGFYLCAWSDVGEQYFGPGTRLTVT.

Of note for this clonotype: A read error is possible here, since a much larger clone lies one base away. The chain has TRBV2 and TRBJ1-6, with 7 bases that match TRBD1. This CDR3 contains 16 residues. Germline V gives CDR1 SNHLY, CDR2 FYNNEI. The CDR3: CASSVFRQGGNSPPHF. The CDR3 bases are TGTGCCAGCAGTGTCTTCCGACAGGGAGGGAATTCACCCCCCCACTTT.

In its sample, this clonotype was seen once. The gene calls are TRBV24-1 and TRBJ2-5; 7 positions agree with TRBD1. The last part of the DNA fits TRBJ2-1 better; the J call may be wrong. CDR3 length: 14 residues. The germline CDR1 and CDR2 sequences are KGHDR and SFDVKD. CDR3 amino acids: CATSETGTANEQFF. The CDR3 coding sequence is TGTGCCACCAGTGAAACCGGGACAGCTAATGAGCAGTTCTTC.

This clonotype occurred many times. The chain recombines TRBV12-3 or TRBV12-4 with TRBJ1-1; 8 bases agree with TRBD1. Trimming cost V 5 bases and J 1 base; bases outside gene matches: 6. The CDR3 is made up of 15 amino acids. The CDR3 sequence: CASSADRGRNTEAFF. CDR3 sequence (DNA): TGTGCCAGCAGTGCCGACAGGGGCCGGAACACTGAAGCTTTCTTT.

The chain has TRBV7-9 and TRBJ1-4, with D unclear. Deletions cut 3 bases from V and 11 bases from J, with 16 bases between. CDR3 size: 14 residues. Germline V lookup: CDR1 SEHNR, CDR2 FQNEAQ (reference sequence). CDR3 sequence reads: CASSFTDPAEKLFF. CDR3 bases: TGTGCCAGCAGCTTCACGGACCCCGCGGAGAAACTGTTTTTT.

This clonotype was seen at least ten times. The chain couples TRBV9 to TRBJ1-1; no clear D gene. Germline assignment: CDR1 SGDLS and CDR2 YYNGEE. The germline V and J ends were trimmed by 0 bases and 7 bases, with 16 bases remaining between them. The CDR3 is made up of 15 amino acids. The CDR3 sequence is CASSVGSLSVNEAFF. The CDR3 DNA is TGTGCCAGCAGCGTAGGGTCCCTTTCGGTTAATGAAGCTTTCTTT.

Here the CDR3 DNA reads TGTGCCTGGAGTGTACATGGTCCGGGTAGGGGCTATGGCTACACCTTC. Translating gives CAWSVHGPGRGYGYTF. The V and J genes are TRBV30 and TRBJ1-2; a possible D gene is TRBD1 (5 bases). V lost 0 bases, J lost 4 bases, and 18 bases lay in between. This CDR3 comprises 16 residues. The V gene's germline CDR1 is GTSNPN and CDR2 SVGIG (reference sequence).

The chain is built from TRBV27 and TRBJ2-7; TRBD2 is a possible D gene (6 bases). The CDR3 contains 16 residues. With 0 bases removed from V and 5 bases from J, the gap between germline ends came to 17 bases. CDR1 is MNHEY, CDR2 SMNVEV, per germline (reference sequence). The CDR3 DNA follows: TGTGCCAGCAGTTTATCGCTTGATGGGAGGTTCCACGAGCAGTACTTC. Amino acid sequence: CASSLSLDGRFHEQYF.

This clonotype was detected ten times or more. The chain recombines TRBV16 with TRBJ1-6, with D unresolved. The CDR3 consists of 13 residues. Germline V lookup: CDR1 KGHSY, CDR2 FQNENV. V lost 4 bases to trimming and J lost 8 bases, with 9 bases between them. In nucleotides, the CDR3 is TGTGCCAGCAGCCCTACGCGGTATTCACCCCTCCACTTT. It is translated as CASSPTRYSPLHF.

This clonotype was recorded at least ten times. The chain joins TRBV20-1 to TRBJ2-7, with 13 bases that match TRBD2. This CDR3 region has 14 residues. Germline CDR1 DFQATT, CDR2 SNEGSKA (reference sequence). The V gene end was trimmed by 5 bases and the J gene end by 3 bases; junction bases not matched to a gene: 4. CDR3 region: CSASRLAGGYEQYF. The CDR3 DNA reads TGCAGTGCTTCGCGACTAGCGGGAGGCTACGAGCAGTACTTC.

The sample holds a few counts of this clonotype. The V and J genes are TRBV5-1 and TRBJ1-4, with 8 bases that match TRBD1. Germline lookup yields CDR1 SGHRS and CDR2 YFSETQ. With V trimmed by 4 bases and J by 7 bases, 6 bases remained unmatched. CDR3 size: 14 residues. The CDR3: CASSLTGGGEKLFF. As DNA, the CDR3 is TGCGCCAGCAGCCTTACAGGGGGTGGTGAAAAACTGTTTTTT.

This clonotype has only a few counts. This sequence joins TRBV29-1 and TRBJ2-6; D perhaps matches TRBD1 (6 bases). Trimming took 6 bases from V and 9 from J, leaving 21 bases between them. CDR1 is SQVTM, CDR2 ANQGSEA, per germline. The CDR3 spans 15 residues. Written as DNA, the CDR3 is TGCAGCGTACTAACGCTCCGGGACAAAAGCAACGTCCTGACTTTC. It yields the protein CSVLTLRDKSNVLTF.

This clonotype showed up many times. As DNA, the CDR3 is TGTGCCAGCAGTCCCGGGACAGGGGATAATTCACCCCTCCACTTT. Amino acid sequence: CASSPGTGDNSPLHF. This chain uses TRBV28 with TRBJ1-6, with 10 positions matching TRBD1. The germline CDR1 and CDR2 sequences are MDHEN and SYDVKM. The CDR3 is made up of 15 amino acids. The V gene end was trimmed by 5 bases and the J gene end by 5 bases; junction bases not matched to a gene: 3. The entire variable domain, with the rest obtained from reference TRBV28 and TRBJ1-6, is as follows: DVKVTQSSRYLVKRTGEKVFLECVQDMDHENMFWYRQDPGLGLRLIYFSYDVKMKEKGDIPEGYSVSREKKERFSLILESASTNQTSMYLCASSPGTGDNSPLHFGNGTRLTVT.

The genes are TRBV27 and TRBJ1-2; 7 bases match TRBD1. Losses at the gene ends were 5 bases for V and 5 bases for J; bases not matched to a gene: 20. Germline V gene sequence: CDR1 MNHEY, CDR2 SMNVEV (reference sequence). CDR3 size: 18 residues. The CDR3: CASSKTGNLPEGKYGYTF. CDR3 DNA: TGTGCCAGCAGTAAGACAGGGAATCTCCCAGAGGGGAAATATGGCTACACCTTC.

This clonotype was found many times. The chain employs TRBV12-3 or TRBV12-4 and TRBJ2-7, with D perhaps TRBD1 (5 bases). Trimming took 1 base from V and 0 from J, leaving 10 bases between them. The CDR3 totals 15 residues. As DNA, the CDR3 is TGTGCCAGCAGTTTAGAGCAGGGCATCTCCTACGAGCAGTACTTC. This gives the protein CASSLEQGISYEQYF.

The genes are TRBV7-2 and TRBJ2-5; TRBD2 is a possible D gene (5 bases). Trimming removed 1 base from V and 4 bases from J, with 13 bases in between. The CDR3 extends over 15 amino acids. Germline V gene lookup returns CDR1 SGHTA and CDR2 FQGNSA. This chain's CDR3 is CASSLGLGSGETQYF. DNA of the CDR3: TGTGCCAGCAGCTTAGGCTTGGGGAGTGGAGAGACCCAGTACTTC.

The sample holds many counts of this clonotype. The rearrangement joins TRBV20-1 to TRBJ1-2; a weak D match, TRBD1 (6 bases). The CDR3 is 15 residues long. Per germline, CDR1 DFQATT and CDR2 SNEGSKA (reference sequence). The V end was cut by 1 base, the J end by 2 bases, with 14 bases between. In nucleotides, the CDR3 is TGCAGTGCTAGAGGCCAGGGGCTGGCAAACTATGGCTACACCTTC. This encodes CSARGQGLANYGYTF.

The rearrangement links TRBV3-1 to TRBJ2-4; no definite D call. The CDR3 is 15 amino acids. The V end was cut by 0 bases, the J end by 3 bases, with 9 bases between. Per germline, CDR1 LGHDT and CDR2 YNNKEL (reference sequence). CDR3 region: CASSQDIQVKNIQYF. The CDR3 nucleotides are TGTGCCAGCAGCCAAGATATTCAGGTCAAAAACATTCAGTACTTC.

This clonotype was observed a single time. The germline gene is not matched at one end of the junction; a read error may be the cause. The V call is TRBV11-2, the J call TRBJ2-7; D remains unclear. The germline V gene encodes CDR1 SGHAT and CDR2 FQNNGV. The CDR3 is made up of 11 amino acids. In DNA, the CDR3 is TGTGCCGGCAGCTTGGGTTACGAGCAGTGCTTC. This translates into CAGSLGYEQCF. The entire variable domain, with the rest obtained from reference TRBV11-2 and TRBJ2-7, is as follows: EAGVAQSPRYKIIEKRQSVAFWCNPISGHATLYWYQQILGQGPKLLIQFQNNGVVDDSQLPKDRFSAERLKGVDSTLKIQPAKLEDSAVYLCAGSLGYEQCFGPGTRLTVT.

The chain combines TRBV6-1 with TRBJ2-7, with D perhaps matching TRBD2 (5 bases). Trimming stripped 8 bases from V and 4 bases from J, with 15 bases between. This CDR3 has 13 residues. Germline V gene data show CDR1 as MNHNS and CDR2 as SASEGT. This CDR3 reads CASRQTGLYEQYF. CDR3 sequence (DNA): TGTGCCAGCCGGCAGACGGGATTATACGAGCAGTACTTC.

This rearrangement joins TRBV20-1 to TRBJ1-1; a possible D gene is TRBD1 (5 bases). The CDR3 covers 16 residues. CDR1 is DFQATT and CDR2 is SNEGSKA in the germline V gene (reference sequence). V was clipped by 4 bases and J by 3 bases, with 21 bases between them. CDR3 sequence: CSAKGLWYDGDTEAFF. In nucleotides, the CDR3 is TGCAGTGCTAAGGGGTTATGGTACGATGGGGACACTGAAGCTTTCTTT.

V and J are TRBV5-4 and TRBJ1-3; perhaps TRBD1 as D (5 bases). This CDR3 contains 17 residues. Trimming shortened V by 4 bases and J by 0 bases, and 17 bases separated the two germline ends. CDR1 SGHNT and CDR2 YYREEE come from the germline V gene (reference sequence). The CDR3 region has the DNA TGTGCCAGCAGCCCGGGGACGCATTTGAGCTCTGGAAACACCATATATTTT. Translation gives CASSPGTHLSSGNTIYF.

This clonotype occurred many times. The chain joins TRBV28 to TRBJ2-5; D is perhaps TRBD2 (6 bases). V was pared by 4 bases and J by 5 bases, with 17 bases between. Per the germline V gene, CDR1 is MDHEN and CDR2 is SYDVKM. The CDR3 extends over 15 amino acids. The CDR3 loop reads CASSYSEGLRETQYF. The CDR3 nucleotides are TGTGCCAGCAGTTATTCGGAGGGCCTGAGGGAGACCCAGTACTTC. Complete variable domain (other parts from reference TRBV28 and TRBJ2-5): DVKVTQSSRYLVKRTGEKVFLECVQDMDHENMFWYRQDPGLGLRLIYFSYDVKMKEKGDIPEGYSVSREKKERFSLILESASTNQTSMYLCASSYSEGLRETQYFGPGTRLLVL.

This clonotype was counted between two and nine times. V usage is TRBV5-6 and J usage is TRBJ2-5; possible D gene TRBD1, 6 bases. The germline V gene has CDR1 SGHDT and CDR2 YYEEEE. This CDR3 is built from 12 residues. The V gene lost 4 bases and the J gene lost 9 bases, with 13 bases spanning the gap. Here the CDR3 reads CASSGQQLPQYF. CDR3 sequence (DNA): TGTGCCAGCAGCGGACAGCAATTGCCCCAGTACTTC.

This clonotype has just a few counts. The chain combines TRBV7-9 with TRBJ1-1; D possibly corresponds to TRBD1 (5 bases). Trimming left V 5 bases short and J 6 bases short, with 10 bases between. This CDR3 has 12 amino acids. CDR1 is SEHNR and CDR2 is FQNEAQ in the germline V gene (reference sequence). The CDR3 nucleotides read TGTGCCAGCAGCCCGGGGGGGGCTGAAGCTTTCTTT. This sequence encodes CASSPGGAEAFF.

Here the CDR3 reads CSARGGTRADTQYF. Written as DNA, the CDR3 is TGCAGTGCTAGGGGAGGAACTAGAGCAGATACGCAGTATTTT. V and J are TRBV20-1 and TRBJ2-3; tentative D call: TRBD2 (6 bases). With 3 bases removed from V and 4 bases from J, the gap between germline ends came to 14 bases. CDR1 is DFQATT, CDR2 SNEGSKA, per germline (reference sequence). The CDR3 sequence is 14 residues long.

This clonotype was seen more than once but under ten times. The J gene is TRBJ2-7, the V gene TRBV28; the D call may be TRBD1 or TRBD2 (5 bases each). V shed 6 bases and J shed 6 bases, with 18 bases lying between them. Germline assignment: CDR1 MDHEN and CDR2 SYDVKM. The CDR3 sequence is 14 residues long. Here the CDR3 DNA reads TGTGCCAGCAGGGCCCTGAGGGGTTGGGGCGAGCAGTACTTC. Protein sequence: CASRALRGWGEQYF.

In DNA form, the CDR3 reads TGTGCCAGCAGTCTTGGGGGACTGGGGTCACGGGAGGAATGGGACAATGAGCAGTTCTTC. Its protein is CASSLGGLGSREEWDNEQFF. The chain joins TRBV6-1 to TRBJ2-1, with 7 bases lining up with TRBD2. Germline V gives CDR1 MNHNS, CDR2 SASEGT. The CDR3 totals 20 residues. The ends lost 5 bases at V and 5 bases at J; junction bases unmatched: 24.

This clonotype has a count of ten or more. The genes are TRBV7-8 and TRBJ1-1, with 8 bases that match TRBD1. The CDR3 spans 17 residues. After removal of 5 bases from V and 0 bases from J, the junction contained 11 bases not matched to a gene. Germline V CDR1 and CDR2: SGHVS, FQNEAQ. CDR3 protein: CASSLRTGMRLNTEAFF. CDR3 bases: TGTGCCAGCAGCCTCCGGACAGGGATGCGATTGAACACTGAAGCTTTCTTT. Variable domain in full (rest from reference TRBV7-8 and TRBJ1-1): GAGVSQSPRYKVAKRGQDVALRCDPISGHVSLFWYQQALGQGPEFLTYFQNEAQLDKSGLPSDRFFAERPEGSVSTLKIQRTQQEDSAVYLCASSLRTGMRLNTEAFFGQGTRLTVV.

Many counts were recorded for this clonotype. The rearrangement joins TRBV2 to TRBJ1-1, with no clear D. V was clipped by 8 bases and J by 5 bases, with 18 bases between them. Germline V gives CDR1 SNHLY, CDR2 FYNNEI. The CDR3 loop spans 14 amino acids. CDR3 coding DNA: TGTGCCAGCGGCCCGACTGGGCAGCGAACTGAAGCTTTCTTT. It yields the protein CASGPTGQRTEAFF.